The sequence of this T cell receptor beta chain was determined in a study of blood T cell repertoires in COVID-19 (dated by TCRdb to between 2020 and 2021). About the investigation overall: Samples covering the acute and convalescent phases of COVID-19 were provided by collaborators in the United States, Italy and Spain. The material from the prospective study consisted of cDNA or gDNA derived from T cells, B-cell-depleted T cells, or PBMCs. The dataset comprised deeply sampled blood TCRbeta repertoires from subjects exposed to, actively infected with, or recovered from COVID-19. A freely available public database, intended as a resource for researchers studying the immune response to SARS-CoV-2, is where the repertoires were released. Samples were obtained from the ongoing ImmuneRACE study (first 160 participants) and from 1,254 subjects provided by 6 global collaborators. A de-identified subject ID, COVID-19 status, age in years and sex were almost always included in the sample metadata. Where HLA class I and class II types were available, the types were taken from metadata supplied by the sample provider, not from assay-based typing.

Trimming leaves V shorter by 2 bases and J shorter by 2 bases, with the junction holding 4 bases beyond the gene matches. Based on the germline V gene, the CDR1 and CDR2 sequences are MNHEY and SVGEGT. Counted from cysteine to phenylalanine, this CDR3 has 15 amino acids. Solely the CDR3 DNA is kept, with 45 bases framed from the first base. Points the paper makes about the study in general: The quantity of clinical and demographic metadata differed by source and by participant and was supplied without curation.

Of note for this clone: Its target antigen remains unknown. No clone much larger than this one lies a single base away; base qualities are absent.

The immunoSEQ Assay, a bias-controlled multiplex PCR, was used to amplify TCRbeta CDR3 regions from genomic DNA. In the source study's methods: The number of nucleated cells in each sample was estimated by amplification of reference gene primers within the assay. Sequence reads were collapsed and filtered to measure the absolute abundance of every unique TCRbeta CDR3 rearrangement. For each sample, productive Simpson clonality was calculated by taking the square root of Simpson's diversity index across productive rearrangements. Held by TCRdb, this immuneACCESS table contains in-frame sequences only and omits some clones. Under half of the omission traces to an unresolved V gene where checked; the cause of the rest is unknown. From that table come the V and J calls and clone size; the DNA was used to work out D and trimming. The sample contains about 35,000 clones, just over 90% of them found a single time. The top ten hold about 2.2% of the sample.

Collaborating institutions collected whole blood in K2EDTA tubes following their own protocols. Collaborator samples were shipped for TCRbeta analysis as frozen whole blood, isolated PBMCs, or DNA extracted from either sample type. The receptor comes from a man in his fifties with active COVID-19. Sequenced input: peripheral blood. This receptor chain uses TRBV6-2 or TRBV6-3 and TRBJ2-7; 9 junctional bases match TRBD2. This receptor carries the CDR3 CASSYASGVAYEQYF. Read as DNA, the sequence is TGTGCCAGCAGTTACGCTAGCGGGGTTGCCTACGAGCAGTACTTC.